This record covers a single T cell receptor (beta chain). Primers for the PCR totalled 60 Vbeta and 13 Jbeta. Method: immunoSEQ multiplex PCR; TCRdb's copy keeps in-frame clones and lacks some. The data hold more than 200,000 clones, with more than 75% observed a single time. Deletions cut 4 bases from V and 3 bases from J, with 15 bases between. The CDR3 spans 14 residues. Germline loops: CDR1 SQVTM, CDR2 ANQGSEA. This specimen comes from a study of cytomegalovirus exposure and HLA in healthy donors. The sequencing input was PBMCs. This sequence was found in a human donor in good health. This rearrangement joins TRBV29-1 to TRBJ1-1; TRBD1 might be the D (6 bases). The CDR3: CSVGEGGRDTEAFF. CDR3 coding DNA: TGCAGCGTTGGGGAGGGGGGGCGCGACACTGAAGCTTTCTTT.